The 32 T cell receptor beta chains below were found in one sample sequenced in a study of blood T cell repertoires in COVID-19. Libraries were prepared by immunoSEQ multiplex PCR; TCRdb keeps only in-frame clonotypes and omits some of them. The data contain about 68,000 clones, 70% to 90% of them singletons. The material sequenced was peripheral blood. These TCRs come from a woman aged 45-59 years with COVID-19, enrolled during active disease.

This clone was detected many times. This chain uses TRBV5-4 with TRBJ2-7; 14 nucleotides line up with TRBD2. Germline V gives CDR1 SGHNT, CDR2 YYREEE (reference sequence). V shed 4 bases, J shed 4 bases, and the junction held 7 bases outside the gene matches. The CDR3 sequence is 16 residues long. The CDR3 protein is CASSILTSGRAYEQYF. CDR3 in DNA: TGTGCCAGCAGCATCCTGACTAGCGGGAGGGCATACGAGCAGTACTTC.

This chain joins TRBV19 and TRBJ1-3; D unresolved. V shed 7 bases and J shed 0 bases, with 13 bases lying between them. CDR1 and CDR2 from the germline V gene are LNHDA and SQIVND (reference sequence). This CDR3 has 15 amino acids. The CDR3, as DNA: TGTGCCAGTATGTACAGACTAAACTCTGGAAACACCATATATTTT. This translates into CASMYRLNSGNTIYF.

V is TRBV29-1 and J is TRBJ2-5, with TRBD2 matching 7 bases. V shed 4 bases, J shed 0 bases, and the junction held 8 bases outside the gene matches. This CDR3 has 15 residues. Germline V gene data show CDR1 as SQVTM and CDR2 as ANQGSEA. For the CDR3, the DNA is TGCAGCGTTGGAATCGGCGGGGGTAACCAAGAGACCCAGTACTTC. Its protein is CSVGIGGGNQETQYF.

This clone was observed once. The V gene is TRBV7-2, the J gene TRBJ2-6; D uncertain. Germline assignment: CDR1 SGHTA and CDR2 FQGNSA. Between the trimmed V and J ends, which lost 5 bases and 0 bases, there was a span of 5 bases. CDR3 length: 14 residues. The chain's CDR3 is CASSPVSGANVLTF. The CDR3 region has the DNA TGTGCCAGCAGCCCGGTCTCTGGGGCCAACGTCCTGACTTTC.

The V call is TRBV11-2, the J call TRBJ2-7; 8 nucleotides align to TRBD1. The CDR3 totals 15 residues. Looked up from germline, CDR1 is SGHAT and CDR2 is FQNNGV. With V trimmed by 2 bases and J by 2 bases, 5 bases remained unmatched. CDR3 nucleotides: TGTGCCAGCAGCTTACGGCAGGGGGCACCCTACGAGCAGTACTTC. The encoded protein is CASSLRQGAPYEQYF.

The chain couples TRBV7-8 to TRBJ2-5; 9 positions match TRBD1. Germline V lookup: CDR1 SGHVS, CDR2 FQNEAQ. Trimming cost V 4 bases and J 5 bases; bases outside gene matches: 8. The CDR3 runs to 15 residues. CDR3 sequence: CASSSDSTGGETQYF. The CDR3 DNA is TGTGCCAGCAGCTCGGACTCGACAGGGGGGGAGACCCAGTACTTC.

This chain uses TRBV27 with TRBJ1-1; a weak D match, TRBD1 (5 bases). Germline V gene data show CDR1 as MNHEY and CDR2 as SMNVEV (reference sequence). This CDR3 has 15 residues. V was trimmed by 5 bases and J by 2 bases, leaving 15 bases between them. CDR3 residues: CASSDSDRGNTEAFF. The CDR3 DNA reads as TGTGCCAGCAGTGATTCCGACAGAGGCAACACTGAAGCTTTCTTT.

The rearrangement uses TRBV6-6 and TRBJ2-3; 8 bases align to TRBD2. Trimming at V came to 5 bases and at J to 4 bases, leaving 5 bases not matched to a gene. The CDR3 runs 14 residues. Germline assignment: CDR1 MNHNY and CDR2 SVGAGI (reference sequence). CDR3: CASSEGLVADTQYF. The CDR3 region has the DNA TGTGCCAGCAGTGAGGGACTAGTGGCAGATACGCAGTATTTT.

V gene TRBV6-4 combines with J gene TRBJ1-5; D is ambiguous. Trimming cost V 1 base and J 6 bases, with 4 bases left between them. Germline CDR1 MRHNA, CDR2 SNTAGT. This CDR3 comprises 12 residues. CDR3 coding DNA: TGTGCCAGCAGTGACTACAGTCAGCCCCAGCATTTT. Amino acid sequence: CASSDYSQPQHF.

The V gene is TRBV5-1, the J gene TRBJ1-3, with TRBD1 matching 12 bases. The ends lost 4 bases at V and 4 bases at J; junction bases unmatched: 9. The CDR3 contains 17 residues. Germline assignment: CDR1 SGHRS and CDR2 YFSETQ. For the CDR3, the DNA is TGCGCCAGCAGCCCAGCCTGGGACAGGGGGCAAGGAAACACCATATATTTT. Translating gives CASSPAWDRGQGNTIYF. The variable domain in full, with the rest retrieved from reference TRBV5-1 and TRBJ1-3, is KAGVTQTPRYLIKTRGQQVTLSCSPISGHRSVSWYQQTPGQGLQFLFEYFSETQRNKGNFPGRFSGRQFSNSRSEMNVSTLELGDSALYLCASSPAWDRGQGNTIYFGEGSWLTVV.

This CDR3 reads CASSLPPRGQETQYF. The DNA for the CDR3 is TGTGCCAGCAGTTTACCCCCCCGGGGCCAAGAGACCCAGTACTTC. This chain joins TRBV28 and TRBJ2-5; a possible D gene is TRBD2 (5 bases). The CDR3 contains 15 residues. Trimming cost V 2 bases and J 1 base, with 11 bases left between them. CDR1 MDHEN and CDR2 SYDVKM come from the germline V gene.

This sequence joins TRBV6-4 and TRBJ2-1, with D tentatively TRBD2 (6 bases). The CDR3 consists of 13 residues. Germline V gene data show CDR1 as MRHNA and CDR2 as SNTAGT. The ends were cut back, 5 bases at V and 2 bases at J, with 7 bases in the middle. This chain's CDR3 is CASSSSAYNEQFF. The DNA for the CDR3 is TGTGCCAGCAGTTCTAGCGCCTACAATGAGCAGTTCTTC.

This chain joins TRBV3-1 (or the pseudogene TRBV3-2) and TRBJ1-5; D not certain. Germline loops: CDR1 LGHDT, CDR2 YNNKEL (reference sequence). The V end was cut by 0 bases, the J end by 1 base, with 13 bases between. This CDR3 has 17 residues. CDR3 DNA: TGTGCCAGCAGCCAAGATGAACGGGGTAGGAGCAATCAGCCCCAGCATTTT. This sequence encodes CASSQDERGRSNQPQHF.

The chain carries TRBV28 and TRBJ2-3; TRBD1 matches 10 bases. This CDR3 spans 17 amino acids. Germline CDR1 is MDHEN and CDR2 is SYDVKM. J lost 4 bases, V lost 5 bases, and 12 bases had no gene match. In DNA, the CDR3 is TGTGCCAGCAGTCCCACCCCCGACAGGGGGCGACCAGATACGCAGTATTTT. Residues: CASSPTPDRGRPDTQYF.

The chain links TRBV18 to TRBJ2-1; TRBD1 aligns across 7 bases. Germline V gives CDR1 KGHSH, CDR2 LQKENI. The CDR3 covers 15 residues. V lost 3 bases and J lost 9; bases outside the gene matches: 11. CDR3 sequence (DNA): TGTGCCAGCTCACCGATGGCAAAATGGACAGGTGAGCAGTTCTTC. It is translated as CASSPMAKWTGEQFF.

The V and J genes are TRBV6-1 and TRBJ2-1, with D unresolved. Trimming removed 1 base from V and 9 bases from J, with 7 bases in between. CDR1 and CDR2 from the germline V gene are MNHNS and SASEGT. The CDR3 extends over 12 amino acids. CDR3 nucleotide sequence: TGTGCCAGCAGTGAAGGTCTAGGTGAGCAGTTCTTC. This codes for CASSEGLGEQFF.

The V gene is TRBV12-5, the J gene TRBJ2-5, with 10 bases lining up with TRBD1. From germline, CDR1 is LGHNT and CDR2 FRNRAP. The CDR3 extends over 14 amino acids. With V trimmed by 5 bases and J by 5 bases, 5 bases remained unmatched. In DNA, the CDR3 is TGTGCTAGTGGTAGCGGACAGGGGGACGAGACCCAGTACTTC. It encodes CASGSGQGDETQYF.

The chain employs TRBV11-2 and TRBJ2-7; 12 bases are a match to TRBD2. The CDR3 covers 15 residues. After removal of 3 bases from V and 4 bases from J, the junction contained 4 bases not matched to a gene. Germline CDR1 SGHAT, CDR2 FQNNGV. The CDR3 DNA reads as TGTGCCAGCAGCTTGACTAGCGGGAGAACTTACGAGCAGTACTTC. Residues: CASSLTSGRTYEQYF.

The rearrangement uses TRBV7-8 and TRBJ2-2, with D perhaps TRBD1 (6 bases). Looked up from germline, CDR1 is SGHVS and CDR2 is FQNEAQ. V was shortened by 3 bases and J by 5 bases, with 19 bases between the two germline ends. The CDR3 length is 17 residues. The CDR3 bases are TGTGCCAGCAGCTTGAGACCGGGACAACGAATTACCGGGGAGCTGTTTTTT. Its translation is CASSLRPGQRITGELFF.

The chain employs TRBV9 and TRBJ2-5; D might be TRBD1 (6 bases). The V gene's germline CDR1 is SGDLS and CDR2 YYNGEE. With 0 bases removed from V and 6 bases from J, the gap between germline ends came to 12 bases. CDR3 length equals 14 residues. CDR3 sequence (DNA): TGTGCCAGCAGCGTAGCATTGGGGGCAAAGACCCAGTACTTC. Its translation: CASSVALGAKTQYF.

The chain links TRBV7-3 to TRBJ2-3; 12 positions match TRBD2. Germline V lookup: CDR1 SGHTA, CDR2 FQGTGA. CDR3 size: 16 residues. V was clipped by 5 bases and J by 4 bases; unmatched bases: 7. This chain's CDR3 is CASSPLAGGPSDTQYF. For the CDR3, the DNA is TGTGCCAGCAGCCCCCTAGCGGGAGGGCCCTCAGATACGCAGTATTTT.

V and J are TRBV28 and TRBJ1-4; weak D call: TRBD1 (5 bases). CDR1 and CDR2 from the germline V gene are MDHEN and SYDVKM. This CDR3 comprises 15 residues. The V gene lost 7 bases and the J gene lost 8 bases, with 20 bases spanning the gap. CDR3 coding DNA: TGTGCCAGCACTTTGGGGCGGGGGGGAGGCGAAAAACTGTTTTTT. Translated, it gives CASTLGRGGGEKLFF.

The genes are TRBV14 and TRBJ2-3; tentative D call: TRBD2 (6 bases). Germline lookup yields CDR1 SGHDN and CDR2 FVKESK. Trimming took off 1 base at V and 0 bases at J, with 14 bases between the two ends. This CDR3 spans 17 amino acids. The CDR3 DNA is TGTGCCAGCAGCCAAGTCCCCCCGGGGACTAGCACAGATACGCAGTATTTT. Residues: CASSQVPPGTSTDTQYF. Full variable domain (missing parts from reference TRBV14 and TRBJ2-3): EAGVTQFPSHSVIEKGQTVTLRCDPISGHDNLYWYRRVMGKEIKFLLHFVKESKQDESGMPNNRFLAERTGGTYSTLKVQPAELEDSGVYFCASSQVPPGTSTDTQYFGPGTRLTVL.

The chain uses TRBV7-9 and TRBJ2-7; a weak D match, TRBD2 (6 bases). The CDR3 loop spans 11 amino acids. Looked up from germline, CDR1 is SEHNR and CDR2 is FQNEAQ (reference sequence). Deletions cut 5 bases from V and 6 bases from J, with 8 bases between. CDR3 amino acids: CASSAGGEQYF. As DNA, the CDR3 is TGTGCCAGCAGCGCCGGGGGCGAGCAGTACTTC.

The chain couples TRBV27 to TRBJ2-7; 7 bases match TRBD2. This CDR3 is built from 19 residues. In germline, CDR1 is MNHEY, CDR2 SMNVEV (reference sequence). The V gene end was trimmed by 0 bases and the J gene end by 5 bases; junction bases not matched to a gene: 19. Here the CDR3 DNA reads TGTGCCAGCAGTTTATCGAGTGACACCCTTTGGACTAGGCCGAACGAGCAGTACTTC. Amino acids: CASSLSSDTLWTRPNEQYF.

The V call is TRBV28, the J call TRBJ2-1; no clear D. Per germline, CDR1 MDHEN and CDR2 SYDVKM. The CDR3 totals 12 residues. Trimming stripped 7 bases from V and 9 bases from J, with 13 bases between. This chain's CDR3 is CASNLDMGEQFF. Written as DNA, the CDR3 is TGTGCCAGCAACCTTGACATGGGTGAGCAGTTCTTC. Full variable domain (rest looked up from reference TRBV28 and TRBJ2-1): DVKVTQSSRYLVKRTGEKVFLECVQDMDHENMFWYRQDPGLGLRLIYFSYDVKMKEKGDIPEGYSVSREKKERFSLILESASTNQTSMYLCASNLDMGEQFFGPGTRLTVL.

The J gene is TRBJ2-3, the V gene TRBV6-4, with D maybe TRBD1 (5 bases). Trimming cost V 2 bases and J 0 bases, with 6 bases left between them. CDR1 is MRHNA and CDR2 is SNTAGT in the germline V gene. CDR3 length: 14 residues. CDR3: CASSDKGSTDTQYF. Written as DNA, the CDR3 is TGTGCCAGCAGTGACAAGGGGAGCACAGATACGCAGTATTTT.

The chain combines TRBV19 with TRBJ2-2, with a weak D call TRBD2 (6 bases). The length of the CDR3 is 14 residues. Germline V lookup: CDR1 LNHDA, CDR2 SQIVND (reference sequence). Trimming cost V 3 bases and J 5 bases, with 10 bases left between them. The chain's CDR3 is CASSMQGGTGELFF. In DNA, the CDR3 is TGTGCCAGTAGTATGCAGGGAGGAACCGGGGAGCTGTTTTTT.

This clone was seen once. V usage is TRBV11-3 and J usage is TRBJ2-1, with 10 bases identical to TRBD2. Germline CDR1 reads SGHNT; CDR2 reads YENEEA. The ends lost 2 bases at V and 4 bases at J; junction bases unmatched: 8. The CDR3 loop spans 17 amino acids. The CDR3 nucleotides read TGTGCCAGCAGCTTACGGGCTCCAGCGGGAGGGTACAATGAGCAGTTCTTC. Protein sequence: CASSLRAPAGGYNEQFF.

The chain couples TRBV7-3 to TRBJ2-3; TRBD1 is a possible D gene (5 bases). The germline V gene encodes CDR1 SGHTA and CDR2 FQGTGA. Between the trimmed V and J ends, which lost 5 bases and 12 bases, there was a span of 18 bases. This CDR3 has 13 residues. The CDR3 is CASSPSRGRLQYF. The CDR3 coding sequence is TGTGCCAGCAGCCCATCTAGGGGCCGCCTCCAGTATTTT.

The chain recombines TRBV30 with TRBJ1-4, with 8 bases fitting TRBD1. The V and J ends lost 7 bases and 1 base, in that order; junction bases with no gene match: 11. The CDR3 is 16 residues long. The germline gives CDR1 GTSNPN, CDR2 SVGIG (reference sequence). CDR3 sequence: CASGRDRSLTNEKLFF. Here the CDR3 DNA reads TGTGCCTCCGGAAGGGACAGGTCTTTAACTAATGAAAAACTGTTTTTT.

This chain links TRBV5-4 with TRBJ2-7; 8 positions agree with TRBD1. Germline V CDR1 and CDR2: SGHNT, YYREEE (reference sequence). The CDR3 runs to 14 residues. V dropped 4 bases and J dropped 5; count of bases not matched to a gene: 8. CDR3 sequence reads: CASSPGTGRDEQYF. CDR3 sequence (DNA): TGTGCCAGCAGCCCCGGGACAGGAAGGGACGAGCAGTACTTC.